The following is a T cell receptor (beta chain) sequence with its context. Its target is unknown. MiXCR, run by TCRdb on the reads, gives a single entry per CDR3 protein. The sample records about 62,000 distinct CDR3 sequences, 62% being singletons. The sample originates from a study of type 1 regulatory T cells. Study summary: T-allo10 is an in vitro-generated, Tr1-enriched CD4 T cell product specific for alloantigen. Findings of the study overall: Compared with non-Tr1 cells, Tr1 cells showed a narrower TCR repertoire.

CDR1 MDHEN and CDR2 SYDVKM come from the germline V gene. CDR3 length equals 15 residues. Deletions cut 3 bases from V and 5 bases from J, with 16 bases between. The source material was cultured non-Tr1 T cells, either the whole culture or a sorted T cell fraction (not recorded which). The chain combines TRBV28 with TRBJ1-2; D perhaps matches TRBD1 (5 bases). The sequence derives from a human donor in good health. CDR3 sequence: CASSFLRGSPYGYTF. The CDR3 DNA sequence: TGTGCCAGCAGTTTCCTGAGGGGATCGCCTTATGGCTACACCTTC.